This TCR beta chain was retrieved from a study of blood T cell repertoires in COVID-19. In germline, CDR1 is SGHRS, CDR2 YFSETQ. The length of the CDR3 is 15 residues. V dropped 6 bases and J dropped 7 bases, with 19 bases sitting between them. The repertoire was sequenced with immunoSEQ multiplex PCR; TCRdb's copy has only in-frame clones and lacks some. The sample has under 85,000 clones; roughly 82% are singletons. The chain employs TRBV5-1 and TRBJ1-4, with D perhaps matching TRBD1 (5 bases). Sequences were obtained from peripheral blood. The receptor comes from a human donor in a cohort sampled during active COVID-19. CDR3 sequence reads: CASTASAGGTEKLFF. CDR3 bases: TGCGCCAGCACCGCCTCGGCGGGGGGGACTGAAAAACTGTTTTTT.